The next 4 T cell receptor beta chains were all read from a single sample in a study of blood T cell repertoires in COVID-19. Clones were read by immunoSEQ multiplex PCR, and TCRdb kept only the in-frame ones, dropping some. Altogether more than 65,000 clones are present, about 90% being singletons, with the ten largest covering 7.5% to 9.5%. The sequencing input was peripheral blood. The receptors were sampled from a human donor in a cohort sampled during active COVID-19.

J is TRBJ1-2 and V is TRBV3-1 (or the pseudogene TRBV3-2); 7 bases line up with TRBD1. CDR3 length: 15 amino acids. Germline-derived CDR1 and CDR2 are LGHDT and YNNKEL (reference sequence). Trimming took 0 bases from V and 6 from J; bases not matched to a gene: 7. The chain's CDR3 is CASSQDPGQPNGYTF. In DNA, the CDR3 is TGTGCCAGCAGCCAAGATCCGGGACAGCCAAATGGCTACACCTTC.

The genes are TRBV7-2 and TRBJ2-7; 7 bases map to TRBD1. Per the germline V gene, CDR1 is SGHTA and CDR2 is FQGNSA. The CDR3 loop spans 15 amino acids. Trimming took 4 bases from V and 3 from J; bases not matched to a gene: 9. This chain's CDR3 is CASSSLGGLNYEQYF. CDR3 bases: TGTGCCAGCAGCTCCCTAGGGGGCCTAAACTACGAGCAGTACTTC.

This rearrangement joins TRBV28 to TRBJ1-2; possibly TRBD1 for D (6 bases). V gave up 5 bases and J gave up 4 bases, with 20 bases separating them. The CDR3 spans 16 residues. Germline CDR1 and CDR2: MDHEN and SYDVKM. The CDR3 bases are TGTGCCAGCAGTCAACGTGAGGGGGTAAGGTCCTATGGCTACACCTTC. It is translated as CASSQREGVRSYGYTF.

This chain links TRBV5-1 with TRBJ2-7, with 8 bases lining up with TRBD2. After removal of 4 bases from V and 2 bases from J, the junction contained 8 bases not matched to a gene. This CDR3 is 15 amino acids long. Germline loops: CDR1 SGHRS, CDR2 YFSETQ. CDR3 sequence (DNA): TGCGCCAGCAGCGCACCAGCGGGGGCCCCCTACGAGCAGTACTTC. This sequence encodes CASSAPAGAPYEQYF.